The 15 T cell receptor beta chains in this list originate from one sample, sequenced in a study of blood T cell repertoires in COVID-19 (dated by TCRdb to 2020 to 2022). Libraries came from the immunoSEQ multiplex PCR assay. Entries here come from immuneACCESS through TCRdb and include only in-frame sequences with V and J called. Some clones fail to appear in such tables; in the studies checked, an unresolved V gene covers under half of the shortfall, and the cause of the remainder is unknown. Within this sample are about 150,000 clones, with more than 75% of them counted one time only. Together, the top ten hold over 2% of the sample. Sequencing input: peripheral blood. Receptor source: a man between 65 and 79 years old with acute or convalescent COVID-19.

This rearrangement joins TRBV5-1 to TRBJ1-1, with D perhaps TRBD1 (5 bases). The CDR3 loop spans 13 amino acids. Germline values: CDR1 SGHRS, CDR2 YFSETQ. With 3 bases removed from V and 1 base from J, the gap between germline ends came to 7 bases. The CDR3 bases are TGCGCCAGCAGCTACCAGGGGAACACTGAAGCTTTCTTT. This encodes CASSYQGNTEAFF.

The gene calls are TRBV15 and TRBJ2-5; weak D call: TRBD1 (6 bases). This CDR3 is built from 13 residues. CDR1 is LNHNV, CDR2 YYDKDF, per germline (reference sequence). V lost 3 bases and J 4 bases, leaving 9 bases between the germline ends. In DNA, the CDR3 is TGTGCCACCAGCAGCCAGGGGCGAGAGACCCAGTACTTC. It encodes CATSSQGRETQYF.

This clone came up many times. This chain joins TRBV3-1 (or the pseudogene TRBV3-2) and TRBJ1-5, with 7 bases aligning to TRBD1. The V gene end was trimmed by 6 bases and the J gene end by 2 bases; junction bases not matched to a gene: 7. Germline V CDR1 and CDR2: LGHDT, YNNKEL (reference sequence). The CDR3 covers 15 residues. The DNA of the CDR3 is TGTGCCAGCAGTCACAGGGGAGGTGGCAATCAGCCCCAGCATTTT. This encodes CASSHRGGGNQPQHF.

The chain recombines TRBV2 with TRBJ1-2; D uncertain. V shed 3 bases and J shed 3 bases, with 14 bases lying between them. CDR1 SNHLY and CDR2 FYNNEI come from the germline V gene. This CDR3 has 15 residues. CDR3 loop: CASSDYSAADYGYTF. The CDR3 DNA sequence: TGTGCCAGCAGTGACTATTCGGCGGCTGACTATGGCTACACCTTC.

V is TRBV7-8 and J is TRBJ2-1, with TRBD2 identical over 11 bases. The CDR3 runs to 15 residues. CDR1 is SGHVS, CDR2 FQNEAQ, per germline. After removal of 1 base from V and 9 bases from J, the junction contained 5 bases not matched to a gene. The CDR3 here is CASSLGLAGRGEQFF. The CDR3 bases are TGTGCCAGCAGCTTAGGACTAGCGGGAAGGGGTGAGCAGTTCTTC. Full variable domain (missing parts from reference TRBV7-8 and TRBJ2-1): GAGVSQSPRYKVAKRGQDVALRCDPISGHVSLFWYQQALGQGPEFLTYFQNEAQLDKSGLPSDRFFAERPEGSVSTLKIQRTQQEDSAVYLCASSLGLAGRGEQFFGPGTRLTVL.

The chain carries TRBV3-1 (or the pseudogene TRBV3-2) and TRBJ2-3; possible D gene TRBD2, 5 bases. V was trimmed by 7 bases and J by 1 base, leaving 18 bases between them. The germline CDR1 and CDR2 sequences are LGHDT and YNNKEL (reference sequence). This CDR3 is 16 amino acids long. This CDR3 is CASTKRRIAGTDTQYF. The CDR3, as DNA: TGTGCCAGCACCAAAAGGAGGATAGCTGGCACAGATACGCAGTATTTT.

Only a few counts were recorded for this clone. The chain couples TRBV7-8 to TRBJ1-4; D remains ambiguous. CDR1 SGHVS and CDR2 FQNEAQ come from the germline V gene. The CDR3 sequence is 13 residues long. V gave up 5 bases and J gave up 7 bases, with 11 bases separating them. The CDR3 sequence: CASSQDQREKLFF. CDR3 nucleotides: TGTGCCAGCAGCCAAGACCAGCGTGAAAAACTGTTTTTT.

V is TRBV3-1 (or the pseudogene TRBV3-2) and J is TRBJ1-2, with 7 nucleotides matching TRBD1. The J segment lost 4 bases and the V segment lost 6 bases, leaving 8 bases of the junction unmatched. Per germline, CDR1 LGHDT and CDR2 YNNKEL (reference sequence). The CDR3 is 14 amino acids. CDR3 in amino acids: CASSTIGQVYGYTF. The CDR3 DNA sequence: TGTGCCAGCAGTACAATCGGACAGGTCTATGGCTACACCTTC.

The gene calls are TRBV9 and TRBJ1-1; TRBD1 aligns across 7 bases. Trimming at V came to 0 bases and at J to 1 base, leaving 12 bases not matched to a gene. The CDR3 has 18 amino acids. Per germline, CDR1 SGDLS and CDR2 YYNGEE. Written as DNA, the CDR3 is TGTGCCAGCAGCGTAGGAGGCGGGACAGTACCGGGGAACACTGAAGCTTTCTTT. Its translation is CASSVGGGTVPGNTEAFF.

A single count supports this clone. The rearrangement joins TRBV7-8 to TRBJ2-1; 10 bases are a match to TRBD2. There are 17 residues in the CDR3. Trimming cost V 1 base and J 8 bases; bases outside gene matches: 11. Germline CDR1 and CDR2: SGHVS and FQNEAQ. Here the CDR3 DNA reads TGTGCCAGCAGCTTAGACCCCCTCAGCGGGAGGGCCCATGAGCAGTTCTTC. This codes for CASSLDPLSGRAHEQFF.

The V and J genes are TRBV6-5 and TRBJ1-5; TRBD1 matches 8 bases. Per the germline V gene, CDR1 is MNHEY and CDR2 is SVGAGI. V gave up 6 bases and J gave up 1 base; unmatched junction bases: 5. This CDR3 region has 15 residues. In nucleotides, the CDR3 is TGTGCCAGCAGCGGCACAGGGGGGAGCAATCAGCCCCAGCATTTT. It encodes CASSGTGGSNQPQHF.

DNA for the CDR3: TGTGCCAGCTCACCAGGAGGGACCTCTGGAAACACCATATATTTT. It encodes CASSPGGTSGNTIYF. The J gene is TRBJ1-3, the V gene TRBV18; D might be TRBD1 (5 bases). The length of the CDR3 is 15 residues. Trimming shortened V by 2 bases and J by 0 bases, and 8 bases separated the two germline ends. Germline V gene data show CDR1 as KGHSH and CDR2 as LQKENI.

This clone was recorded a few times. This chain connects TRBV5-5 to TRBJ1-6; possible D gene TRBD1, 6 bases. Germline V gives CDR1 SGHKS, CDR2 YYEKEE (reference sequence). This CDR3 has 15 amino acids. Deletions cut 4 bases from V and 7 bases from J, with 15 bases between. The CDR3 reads CASSPSDRRNSPLHF. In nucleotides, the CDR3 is TGTGCCAGCAGCCCCTCGGACAGACGGAATTCACCCCTCCACTTT.

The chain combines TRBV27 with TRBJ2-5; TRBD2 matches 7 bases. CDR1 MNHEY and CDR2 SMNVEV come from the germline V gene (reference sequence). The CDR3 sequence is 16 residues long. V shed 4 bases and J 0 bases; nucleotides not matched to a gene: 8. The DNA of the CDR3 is TGTGCCAGCAGTTCCCGCGGGGCGGGAGACCAAGAGACCCAGTACTTC. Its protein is CASSSRGAGDQETQYF.

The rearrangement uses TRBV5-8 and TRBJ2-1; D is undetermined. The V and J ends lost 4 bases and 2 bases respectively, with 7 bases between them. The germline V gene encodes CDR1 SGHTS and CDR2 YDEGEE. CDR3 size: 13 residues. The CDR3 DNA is TGTGCCAGCAGCCCCGAGGCCTACAATGAGCAGTTCTTC. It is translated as CASSPEAYNEQFF.